These 25 T cell receptor beta chains share one sample of origin, sequenced in a study of monozygotic twins with inflammatory bowel disease. Using the 5' RACE reads, TCRdb records one entry per CDR3 protein without DNA. This listing includes approximately 150,000 distinct CDR3 sequences. The sequenced material came from blood. The receptors were gathered from a human donor with ulcerative colitis or Crohn's disease, or a healthy co-twin of an affected twin (not recorded which).

The chain joins TRBV7-6 to TRBJ2-7; TCRdb names TRBD1, which stays unverified in the absence of DNA. The CDR3 loop spans 14 amino acids. Germline V gives CDR1 SGHVS, CDR2 FNYEAQ. CDR3 residues: CASSLTGYYVEQYF.

The gene calls are TRBV2 and TRBJ2-7; lacking DNA, the TRBD1 call made by TCRdb goes unchecked. The CDR3 is 15 residues long. Germline-derived CDR1 and CDR2 are SNHLY and FYNNEI. CDR3 in amino acids: CASRILGTATYEQYF.

This sequence joins TRBV5-1 and TRBJ2-7. The CDR3 has 12 amino acids. Germline assignment: CDR1 SGHRS and CDR2 YFSETQ. CDR3 region: CASSLEGWEQYF.

The chain joins TRBV30 to TRBJ2-5. The germline V gene encodes CDR1 GTSNPN and CDR2 SVGIG (reference sequence). The length of the CDR3 is 12 residues. CDR3 protein: CAWTGAGETQYF.

The chain links TRBV18 to TRBJ1-3; TCRdb proposes TRBD1, but this gene call is untestable without DNA. The CDR3 runs to 17 residues. CDR1 and CDR2 from the germline V gene are KGHSH and LQKENI. The CDR3 is CASSLSPVTSSGNTIYF. Full variable domain (outside the CDR3, taken from reference TRBV18 and TRBJ1-3): NAGVMQNPRHLVRRRGQEARLRCSPMKGHSHVYWYRQLPEEGLKFMVYLQKENIIDESGMPKERFSAEFPKEGPSILRIQQVVRGDSAAYFCASSLSPVTSSGNTIYFGEGSWLTVV.

The J gene is TRBJ2-1, the V gene TRBV27. Germline V gene lookup returns CDR1 MNHEY and CDR2 SMNVEV (reference sequence). The CDR3 contains 16 residues. The CDR3 protein is CASSLDDFSSYNEQFF.

This sequence joins TRBV28 and TRBJ1-1; TCRdb's D call of TRBD1 is untestable without DNA. The CDR3 extends over 17 amino acids. The germline V gene encodes CDR1 MDHEN and CDR2 SYDVKM. The CDR3 here is CASSLPGQGVMNTEAFF.

The CDR3 here is CASSLGTSGFQETQYF. This chain connects TRBV4-1 to TRBJ2-5; TCRdb returns TRBD2, unconfirmable since there is no DNA. Germline CDR1 and CDR2: MGHRA and YSYEKL. This CDR3 is 16 amino acids long.

The chain's CDR3 is CASSFWRGASTDTQYF. The chain links TRBV7-2 to TRBJ2-3; TCRdb reports TRBD1, a call that lacks DNA to check it against. CDR1 and CDR2 from the germline V gene are SGHTA and FQGNSA. There are 16 residues in the CDR3.

This chain joins TRBV5-1 and TRBJ2-1; TCRdb reports TRBD2, a call that lacks DNA to check it against. The CDR3 totals 16 residues. Germline V gene data show CDR1 as SGHRS and CDR2 as YFSETQ. CDR3 protein: CASSLTSGGAVDEQFF.

J is TRBJ2-3 and V is TRBV5-1; as DNA is missing, the TRBD2 call by TCRdb cannot be tested. The CDR3 covers 12 residues. From germline, CDR1 is SGHRS and CDR2 YFSETQ. The CDR3 protein is CASSPLSDTQYF. Together with reference TRBV5-1 and TRBJ2-3, the CDR3 gives the full variable domain: KAGVTQTPRYLIKTRGQQVTLSCSPISGHRSVSWYQQTPGQGLQFLFEYFSETQRNKGNFPGRFSGRQFSNSRSEMNVSTLELGDSALYLCASSPLSDTQYFGPGTRLTVL.

The chain uses TRBV5-1 and TRBJ2-1; TCRdb picks TRBD1, but there is no DNA to check that call. From germline, CDR1 is SGHRS and CDR2 YFSETQ. CDR3 length: 17 residues. The CDR3 loop reads CASSFSAGVTFYNEQFF.

The chain combines TRBV20-1 with TRBJ2-2; the D call from TCRdb, TRBD1, cannot be confirmed without DNA. This CDR3 contains 15 residues. From germline, CDR1 is DFQATT and CDR2 SNEGSKA (reference sequence). The CDR3 spells CSARAAGRNTGELFF.

According to its frequency, this clonotype is medium-sized. J is TRBJ2-1 and V is TRBV20-1. The germline V gene has CDR1 DFQATT and CDR2 SNEGSKA (reference sequence). This CDR3 is 17 amino acids long. The CDR3 sequence is CSANFGSADSLINEQFF.

This chain uses TRBV12-3 or TRBV12-4 with TRBJ2-3; TCRdb picks TRBD1, but there is no DNA to check that call. CDR3 size: 14 residues. Here the CDR3 reads CASDPRTGADTQYF.

The CDR3: CASTPPNRGLTGELFF. The chain carries TRBV12-3 or TRBV12-4 and TRBJ2-2; TCRdb returns TRBD1, unconfirmable since there is no DNA. The CDR3 has 16 amino acids.

The V and J genes are TRBV10-3 and TRBJ2-5; the D call from TCRdb, TRBD1, cannot be confirmed without DNA. Germline loops: CDR1 ENHRY, CDR2 SYGVKD. The CDR3 is 15 residues long. CDR3: CAISTRGTTLGTQYF.

This chain joins TRBV7-2 and TRBJ2-3; TCRdb's D call, TRBD1, is unchecked because there is no DNA. CDR1 and CDR2 (germline): SGHTA, FQGNSA. The CDR3 has 15 amino acids. The CDR3 spells CASSLEGGRTDTQYF.

The genes are TRBV19 and TRBJ2-1. There are 13 residues in the CDR3. CDR1 LNHDA and CDR2 SQIVND come from the germline V gene (reference sequence). The CDR3 loop is CASSIELYNEQFF.

The rearrangement uses TRBV20-1 and TRBJ2-5; TCRdb reports TRBD1, a call that lacks DNA to check it against. This CDR3 has 11 residues. Germline V gene data show CDR1 as DFQATT and CDR2 as SNEGSKA (reference sequence). This CDR3 is CSASNRGAQYF.

The chain is built from TRBV7-2 and TRBJ2-7. Germline-derived CDR1 and CDR2 are SGHTA and FQGNSA. This CDR3 spans 11 amino acids. The chain's CDR3 is CASSSYYEQYF.

The rearrangement uses TRBV7-9 and TRBJ1-2; the D gene TCRdb calls, TRBD1, cannot be checked with no DNA. This CDR3 is built from 16 residues. Per the germline V gene, CDR1 is SEHNR and CDR2 is FQNEAQ (reference sequence). The chain's CDR3 is CASSRTRTGTNYGYTF.

This sequence joins TRBV7-3 and TRBJ1-3. This CDR3 has 19 residues. Germline assignment: CDR1 SGHTA and CDR2 FQGTGA. CDR3 loop: CASSLTFRDPLVSGNTIYF.

The rearrangement uses TRBV4-1 and TRBJ2-4; TCRdb lists TRBD2, though no DNA is available to test this call. Germline V gives CDR1 MGHRA, CDR2 YSYEKL. The CDR3 contains 16 residues. CDR3 loop: CASTVETSSAKNIQYF.

The CDR3 region is CATARGFNNQPQHF. The chain has TRBV7-2 and TRBJ1-5; TCRdb names TRBD1, which stays unverified in the absence of DNA. Germline V lookup: CDR1 SGHTA, CDR2 FQGNSA. CDR3 size: 14 residues.